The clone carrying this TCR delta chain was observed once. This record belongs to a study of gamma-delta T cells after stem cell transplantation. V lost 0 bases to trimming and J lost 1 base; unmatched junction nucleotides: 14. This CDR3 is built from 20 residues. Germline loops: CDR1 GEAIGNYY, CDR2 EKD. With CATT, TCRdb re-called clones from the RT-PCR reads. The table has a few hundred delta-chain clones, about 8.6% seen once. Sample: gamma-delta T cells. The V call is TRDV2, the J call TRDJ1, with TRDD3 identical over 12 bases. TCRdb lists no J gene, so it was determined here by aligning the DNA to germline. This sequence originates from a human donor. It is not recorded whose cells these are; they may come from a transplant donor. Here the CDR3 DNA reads TGTGCCTGTGACACCAGTACTGGGGGATACATCCAGGAGGGCACCGATAAACTCATCTTT. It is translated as CACDTSTGGYIQEGTDKLIF.